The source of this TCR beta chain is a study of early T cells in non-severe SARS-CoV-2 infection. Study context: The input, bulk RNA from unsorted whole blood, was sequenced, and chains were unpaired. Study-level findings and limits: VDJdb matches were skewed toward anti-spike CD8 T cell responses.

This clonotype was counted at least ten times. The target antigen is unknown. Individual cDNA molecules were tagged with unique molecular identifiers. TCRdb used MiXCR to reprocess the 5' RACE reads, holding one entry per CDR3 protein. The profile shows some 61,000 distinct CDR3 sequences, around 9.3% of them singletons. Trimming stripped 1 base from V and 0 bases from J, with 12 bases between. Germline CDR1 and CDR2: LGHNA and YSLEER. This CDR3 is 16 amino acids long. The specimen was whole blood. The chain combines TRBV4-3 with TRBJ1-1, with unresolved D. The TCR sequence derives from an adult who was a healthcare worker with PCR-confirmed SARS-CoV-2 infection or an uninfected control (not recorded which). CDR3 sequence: CASSQVVGVMNTEAFF. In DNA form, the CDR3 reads TGCGCCAGCAGCCAAGTAGTGGGAGTCATGAACACTGAAGCTTTCTTT.